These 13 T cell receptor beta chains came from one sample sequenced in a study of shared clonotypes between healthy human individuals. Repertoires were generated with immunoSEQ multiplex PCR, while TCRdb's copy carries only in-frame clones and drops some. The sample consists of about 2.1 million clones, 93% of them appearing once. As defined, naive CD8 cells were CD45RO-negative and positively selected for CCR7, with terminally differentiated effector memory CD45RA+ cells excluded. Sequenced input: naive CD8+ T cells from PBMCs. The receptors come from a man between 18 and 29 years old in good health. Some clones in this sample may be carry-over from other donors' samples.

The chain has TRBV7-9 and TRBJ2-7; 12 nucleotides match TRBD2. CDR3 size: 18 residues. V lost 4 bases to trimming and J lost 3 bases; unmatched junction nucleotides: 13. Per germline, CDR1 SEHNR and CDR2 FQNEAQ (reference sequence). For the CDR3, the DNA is TGTGCCAGCAGCTCGGGACTAGCGGGCGCCAGCCCTTTCTACGAGCAGTACTTC. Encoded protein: CASSSGLAGASPFYEQYF.

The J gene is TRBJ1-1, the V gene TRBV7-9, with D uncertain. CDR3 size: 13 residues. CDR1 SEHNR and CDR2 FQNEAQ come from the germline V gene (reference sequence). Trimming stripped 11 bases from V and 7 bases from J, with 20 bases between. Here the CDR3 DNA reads TGTGCCGGACGGCAGGAGACGACAAATGAAGCTTTCTTT. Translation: CAGRQETTNEAFF.

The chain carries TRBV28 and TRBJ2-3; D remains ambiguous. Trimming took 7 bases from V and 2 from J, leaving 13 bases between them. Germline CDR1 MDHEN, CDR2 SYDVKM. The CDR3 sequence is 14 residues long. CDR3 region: CASNMYSATDTQYF. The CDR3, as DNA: TGTGCCAGCAATATGTACTCCGCCACAGATACGCAGTATTTT.

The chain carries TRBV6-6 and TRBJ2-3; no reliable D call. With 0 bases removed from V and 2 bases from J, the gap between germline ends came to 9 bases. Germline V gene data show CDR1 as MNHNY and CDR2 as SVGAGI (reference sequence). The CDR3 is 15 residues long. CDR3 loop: CASSYSMGHTDTQYF. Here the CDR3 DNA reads TGTGCCAGCAGTTACTCTATGGGCCACACAGATACGCAGTATTTT.

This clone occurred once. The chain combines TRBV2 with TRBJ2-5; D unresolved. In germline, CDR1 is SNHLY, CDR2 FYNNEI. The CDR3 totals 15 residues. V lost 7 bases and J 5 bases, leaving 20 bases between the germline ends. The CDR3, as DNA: TGTGCCAGCACCGAAGGTTCGGGTCTGATGGAGACCCAGTACTTC. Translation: CASTEGSGLMETQYF.

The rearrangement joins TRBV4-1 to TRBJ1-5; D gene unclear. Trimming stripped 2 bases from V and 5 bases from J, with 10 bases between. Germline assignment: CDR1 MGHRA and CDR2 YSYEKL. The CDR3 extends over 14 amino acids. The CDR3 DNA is TGCGCCAGCAGCCAATCAGCCCGGGATCAGCCCCAGCATTTT. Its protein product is CASSQSARDQPQHF.

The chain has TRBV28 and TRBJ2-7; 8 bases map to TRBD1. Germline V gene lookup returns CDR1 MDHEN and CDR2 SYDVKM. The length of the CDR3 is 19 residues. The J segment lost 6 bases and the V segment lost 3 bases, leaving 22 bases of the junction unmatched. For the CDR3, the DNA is TGTGCCAGCAGTTTGCGGACCCTTTCCCTCTACGCAGGGGGCCGCGAGCAGTACTTC. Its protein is CASSLRTLSLYAGGREQYF.

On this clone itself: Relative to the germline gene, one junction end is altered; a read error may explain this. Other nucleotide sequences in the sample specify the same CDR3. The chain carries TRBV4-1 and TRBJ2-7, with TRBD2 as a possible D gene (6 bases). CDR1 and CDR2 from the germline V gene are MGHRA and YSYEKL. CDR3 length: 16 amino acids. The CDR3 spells CASSQGGDALTYEQYF. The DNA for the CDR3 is TGCGCCAGCAGCCAAGGGGGGGACGCACTAACTTACGAACAGTACTTC.

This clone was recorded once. Here the CDR3 DNA reads TGTGCCAGCAGCTTAGAACAGGGATCTAATGAAAAACTGTTTTTT. This codes for CASSLEQGSNEKLFF. V gene TRBV7-4 combines with J gene TRBJ1-4; weak D call: TRBD1 (6 bases). The CDR3 runs to 15 residues. Germline V gene lookup returns CDR1 SGHVT and CDR2 SQSDAQ. V lost 1 base and J lost 3, with 9 bases in between. The variable domain in full, completed from reference TRBV7-4 and TRBJ1-4, reads GAGVSQSPRYKVAKRGRDVALRCDSISGHVTLYWYRQTLGQGSEVLTYSQSDAQRDKSGRPSGRFSAERPERSVSTLKIQRTEQGDSAVYLCASSLEQGSNEKLFFGSGTQLSVL.

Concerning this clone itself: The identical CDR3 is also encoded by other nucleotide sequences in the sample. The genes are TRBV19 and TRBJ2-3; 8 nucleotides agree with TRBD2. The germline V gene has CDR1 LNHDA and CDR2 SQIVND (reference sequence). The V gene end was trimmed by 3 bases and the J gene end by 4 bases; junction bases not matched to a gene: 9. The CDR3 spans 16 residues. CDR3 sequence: CASSIGAGGGADTQYF. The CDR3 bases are TGTGCCAGTAGTATCGGGGCGGGAGGTGGGGCAGATACGCAGTATTTT. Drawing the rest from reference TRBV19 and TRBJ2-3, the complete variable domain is DGGITQSPKYLFRKEGQNVTLSCEQNLNHDAMYWYRQDPGQGLRLIYYSQIVNDFQKGDIAEGYSVSREKKESFPLTVTSAQKNPTAFYLCASSIGAGGGADTQYFGPGTRLTVL.

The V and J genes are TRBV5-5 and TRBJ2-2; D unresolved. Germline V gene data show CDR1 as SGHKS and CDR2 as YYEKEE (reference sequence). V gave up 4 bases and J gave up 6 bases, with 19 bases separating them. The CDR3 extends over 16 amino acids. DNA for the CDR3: TGTGCCAGCAGCCGACACTATACTCAACGGGCCGGGGAGCTGTTTTTT. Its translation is CASSRHYTQRAGELFF.

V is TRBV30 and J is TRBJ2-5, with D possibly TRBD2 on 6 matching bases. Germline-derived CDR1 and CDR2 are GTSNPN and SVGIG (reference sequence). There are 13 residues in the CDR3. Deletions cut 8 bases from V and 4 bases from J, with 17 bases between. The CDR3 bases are TGTGCCGTCCGGTGGGCGGGGACAGAGACCCAGTACTTC. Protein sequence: CAVRWAGTETQYF.

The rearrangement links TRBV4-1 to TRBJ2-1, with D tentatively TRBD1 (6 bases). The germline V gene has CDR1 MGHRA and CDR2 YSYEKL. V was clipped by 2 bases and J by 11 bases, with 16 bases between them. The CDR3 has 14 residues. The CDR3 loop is CASSQTHPGHQQFF. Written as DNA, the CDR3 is TGCGCCAGCAGCCAAACGCATCCGGGACATCAGCAGTTCTTC.